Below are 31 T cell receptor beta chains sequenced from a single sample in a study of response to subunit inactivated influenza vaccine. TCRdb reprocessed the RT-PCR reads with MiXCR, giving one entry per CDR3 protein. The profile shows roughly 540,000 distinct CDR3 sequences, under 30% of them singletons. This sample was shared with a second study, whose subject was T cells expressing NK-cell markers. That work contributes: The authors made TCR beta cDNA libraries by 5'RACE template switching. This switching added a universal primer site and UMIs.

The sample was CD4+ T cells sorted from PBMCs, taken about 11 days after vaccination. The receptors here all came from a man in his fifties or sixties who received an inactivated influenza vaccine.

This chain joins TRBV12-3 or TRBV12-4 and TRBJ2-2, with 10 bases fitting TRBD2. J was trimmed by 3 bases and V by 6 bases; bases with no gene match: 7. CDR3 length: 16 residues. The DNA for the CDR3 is TGTGCCAGCAGCCCACTAGCGGGACCCTACACCGGGGAGCTGTTTTTT. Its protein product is CASSPLAGPYTGELFF.

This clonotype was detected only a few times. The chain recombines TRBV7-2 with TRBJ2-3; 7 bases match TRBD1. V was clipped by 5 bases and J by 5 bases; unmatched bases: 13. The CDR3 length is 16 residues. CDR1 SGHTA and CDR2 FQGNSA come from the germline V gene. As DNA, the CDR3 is TGTGCCAGCAGCGCCGACAGGGCAGGTGGTTTAGATACGCAGTATTTT. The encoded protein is CASSADRAGGLDTQYF. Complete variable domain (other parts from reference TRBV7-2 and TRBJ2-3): GAGVSQSPSNKVTEKGKDVELRCDPISGHTALYWYRQSLGQGLEFLIYFQGNSAPDKSGLPSDRFSAERTGGSVSTLTIQRTQQEDSAVYLCASSADRAGGLDTQYFGPGTRLTVL.

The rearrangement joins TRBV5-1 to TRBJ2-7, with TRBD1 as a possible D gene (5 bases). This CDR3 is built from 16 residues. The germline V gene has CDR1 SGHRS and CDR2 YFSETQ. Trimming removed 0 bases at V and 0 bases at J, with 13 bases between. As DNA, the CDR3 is TGCGCCAGCAGCTTGGGGGCAGGGTCATTCTCCTACGAGCAGTACTTC. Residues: CASSLGAGSFSYEQYF.

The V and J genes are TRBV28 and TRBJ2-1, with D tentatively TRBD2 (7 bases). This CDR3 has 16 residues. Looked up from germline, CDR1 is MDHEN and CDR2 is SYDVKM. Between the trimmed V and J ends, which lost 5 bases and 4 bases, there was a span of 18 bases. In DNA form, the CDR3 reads TGTGCCAGCAGTGGGGGGCTAGCGGACGCTTACAATGAGCAGTTCTTC. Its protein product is CASSGGLADAYNEQFF.

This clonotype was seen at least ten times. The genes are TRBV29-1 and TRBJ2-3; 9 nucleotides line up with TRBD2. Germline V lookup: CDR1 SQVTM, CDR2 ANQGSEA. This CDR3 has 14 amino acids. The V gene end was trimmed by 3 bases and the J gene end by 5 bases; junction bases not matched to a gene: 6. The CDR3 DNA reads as TGCAGCGTTGAGGGCGGGAGGGCCTTAGATACGCAGTATTTT. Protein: CSVEGGRALDTQYF.

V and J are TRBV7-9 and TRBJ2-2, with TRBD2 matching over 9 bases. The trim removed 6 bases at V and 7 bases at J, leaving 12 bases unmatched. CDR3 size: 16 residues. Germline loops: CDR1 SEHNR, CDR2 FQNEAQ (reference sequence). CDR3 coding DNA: TGTGCCAGCAGGAATCGGCGGGAGGGCCCGATCGGGGAGCTGTTTTTT. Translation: CASRNRREGPIGELFF.

CDR3 nucleotide sequence: TGTGCCAGTGGGACTAGTAAAAATGAGCAGTTCTTC. Residues: CASGTSKNEQFF. This chain uses TRBV19 with TRBJ2-1, with TRBD2 identical over 8 bases. CDR1 and CDR2 (germline): LNHDA, SQIVND (reference sequence). V was clipped by 8 bases and J by 7 bases; unmatched bases: 4. This CDR3 contains 12 residues.

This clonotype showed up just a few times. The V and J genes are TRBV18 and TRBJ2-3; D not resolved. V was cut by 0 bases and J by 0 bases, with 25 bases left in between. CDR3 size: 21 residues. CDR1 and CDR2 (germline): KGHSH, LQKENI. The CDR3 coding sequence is TGTGCCAGCTCACCACCCTCTTCCCTAGAGAAATTCACGAGAAGCACAGATACGCAGTATTTT. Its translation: CASSPPSSLEKFTRSTDTQYF.

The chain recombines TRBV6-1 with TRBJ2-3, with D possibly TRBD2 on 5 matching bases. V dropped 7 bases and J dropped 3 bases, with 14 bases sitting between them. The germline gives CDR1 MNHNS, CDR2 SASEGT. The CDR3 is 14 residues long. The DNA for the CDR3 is TGTGCCAGCAAAGTCGGGGTAGGAACAGATACGCAGTATTTT. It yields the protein CASKVGVGTDTQYF.

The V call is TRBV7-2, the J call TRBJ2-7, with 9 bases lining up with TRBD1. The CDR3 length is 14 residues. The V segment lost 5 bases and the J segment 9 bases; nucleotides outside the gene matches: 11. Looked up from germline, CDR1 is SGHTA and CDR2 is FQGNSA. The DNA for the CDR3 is TGTGCCAGCAGCCCTCGGACAGGGGACTCCAGGCAGTACTTC. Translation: CASSPRTGDSRQYF.

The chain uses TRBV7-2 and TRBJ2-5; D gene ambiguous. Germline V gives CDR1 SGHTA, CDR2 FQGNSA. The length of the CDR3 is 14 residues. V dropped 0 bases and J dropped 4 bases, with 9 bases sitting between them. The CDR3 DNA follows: TGTGCCAGCAGCTTAGCGGTGGAAAGAGAGACCCAGTACTTC. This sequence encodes CASSLAVERETQYF.

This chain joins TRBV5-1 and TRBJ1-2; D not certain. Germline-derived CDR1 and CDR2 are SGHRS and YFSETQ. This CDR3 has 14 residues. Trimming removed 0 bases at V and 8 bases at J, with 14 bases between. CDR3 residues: CASSLDTVERGYTF. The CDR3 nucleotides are TGCGCCAGCAGCTTGGACACTGTGGAAAGAGGCTACACCTTC.

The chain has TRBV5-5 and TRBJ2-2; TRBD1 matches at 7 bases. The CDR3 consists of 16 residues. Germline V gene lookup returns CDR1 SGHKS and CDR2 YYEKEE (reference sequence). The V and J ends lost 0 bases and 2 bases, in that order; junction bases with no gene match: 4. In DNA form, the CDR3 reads TGTGCCAGCAGCTTGGAGACAGGGTTCAACACCGGGGAGCTGTTTTTT. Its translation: CASSLETGFNTGELFF.

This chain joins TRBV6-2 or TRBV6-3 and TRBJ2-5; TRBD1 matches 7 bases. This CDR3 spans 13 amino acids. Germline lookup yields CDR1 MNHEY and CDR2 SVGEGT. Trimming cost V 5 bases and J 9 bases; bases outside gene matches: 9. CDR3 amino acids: CASSTGVPGSQYF. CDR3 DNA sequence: TGTGCCAGCAGTACAGGGGTCCCGGGGTCCCAGTACTTC.

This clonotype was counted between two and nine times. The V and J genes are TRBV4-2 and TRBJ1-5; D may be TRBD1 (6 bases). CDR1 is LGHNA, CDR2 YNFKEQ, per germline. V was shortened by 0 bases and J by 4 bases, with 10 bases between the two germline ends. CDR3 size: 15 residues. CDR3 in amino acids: CASSQEKGGNQPQHF. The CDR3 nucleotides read TGTGCCAGCAGCCAAGAAAAGGGGGGGAATCAGCCCCAGCATTTT.

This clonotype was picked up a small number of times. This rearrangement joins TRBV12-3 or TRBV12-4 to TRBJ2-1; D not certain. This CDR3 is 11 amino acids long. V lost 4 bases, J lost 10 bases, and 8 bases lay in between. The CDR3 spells CASSSRAEQFF. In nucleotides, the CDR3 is TGTGCCAGCAGTTCCCGGGCCGAGCAGTTCTTC.

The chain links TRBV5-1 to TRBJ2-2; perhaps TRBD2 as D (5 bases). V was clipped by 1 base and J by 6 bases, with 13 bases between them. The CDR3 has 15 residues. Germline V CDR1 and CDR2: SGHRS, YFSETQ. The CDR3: CASSLSGVQAGELFF. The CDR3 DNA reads TGCGCCAGCAGCTTGTCCGGGGTTCAGGCCGGGGAGCTGTTTTTT. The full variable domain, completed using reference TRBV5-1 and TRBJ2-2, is KAGVTQTPRYLIKTRGQQVTLSCSPISGHRSVSWYQQTPGQGLQFLFEYFSETQRNKGNFPGRFSGRQFSNSRSEMNVSTLELGDSALYLCASSLSGVQAGELFFGEGSRLTVL.

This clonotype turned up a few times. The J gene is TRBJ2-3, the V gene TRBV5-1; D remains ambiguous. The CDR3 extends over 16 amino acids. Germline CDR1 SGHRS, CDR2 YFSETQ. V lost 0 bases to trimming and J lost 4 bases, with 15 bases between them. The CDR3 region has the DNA TGCGCCAGCAGCTTGGGGCCGCAGACAACGTCAGATACGCAGTATTTT. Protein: CASSLGPQTTSDTQYF.

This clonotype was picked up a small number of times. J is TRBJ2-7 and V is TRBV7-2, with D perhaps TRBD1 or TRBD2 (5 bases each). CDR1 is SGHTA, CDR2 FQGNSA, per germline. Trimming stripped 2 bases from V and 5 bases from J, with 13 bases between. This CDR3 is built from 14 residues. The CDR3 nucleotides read TGTGCCAGCAGCTTACAGAGGGGACGGAACGAGCAGTACTTC. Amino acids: CASSLQRGRNEQYF.

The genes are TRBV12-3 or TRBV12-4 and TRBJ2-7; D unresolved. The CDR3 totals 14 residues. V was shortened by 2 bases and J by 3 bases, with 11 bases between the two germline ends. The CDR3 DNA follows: TGTGCCAGCAGTTTAAGGTCGCGCAGCTACGAGCAGTACTTC. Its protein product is CASSLRSRSYEQYF.

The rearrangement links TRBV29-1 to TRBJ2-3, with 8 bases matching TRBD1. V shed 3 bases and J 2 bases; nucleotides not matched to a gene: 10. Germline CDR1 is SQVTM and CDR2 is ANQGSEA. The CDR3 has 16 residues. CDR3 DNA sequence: TGCAGCGTTGAGTCCCCGGGGGACAGGTACACAGATACGCAGTATTTT. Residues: CSVESPGDRYTDTQYF.

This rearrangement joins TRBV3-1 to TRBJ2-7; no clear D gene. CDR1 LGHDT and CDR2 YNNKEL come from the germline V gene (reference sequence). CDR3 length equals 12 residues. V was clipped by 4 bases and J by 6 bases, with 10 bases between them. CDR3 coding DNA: TGTGCCAGCAGCCTCACGGACGGCGAGCAGTACTTC. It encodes CASSLTDGEQYF.

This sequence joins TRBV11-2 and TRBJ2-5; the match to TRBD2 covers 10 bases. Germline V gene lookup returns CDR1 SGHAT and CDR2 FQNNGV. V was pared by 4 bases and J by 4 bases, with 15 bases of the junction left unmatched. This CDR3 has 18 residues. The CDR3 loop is CASSSSPRSGGGRETQYF. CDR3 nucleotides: TGTGCCAGCAGCTCCTCTCCACGGAGCGGGGGGGGACGAGAGACCCAGTACTTC.

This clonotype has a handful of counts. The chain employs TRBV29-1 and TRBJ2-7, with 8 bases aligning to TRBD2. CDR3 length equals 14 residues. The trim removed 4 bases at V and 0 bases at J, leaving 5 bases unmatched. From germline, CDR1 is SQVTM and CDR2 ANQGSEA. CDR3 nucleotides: TGCAGCGTTGGCCTAGCGGGTGGCTCCTACGAGCAGTACTTC. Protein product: CSVGLAGGSYEQYF.

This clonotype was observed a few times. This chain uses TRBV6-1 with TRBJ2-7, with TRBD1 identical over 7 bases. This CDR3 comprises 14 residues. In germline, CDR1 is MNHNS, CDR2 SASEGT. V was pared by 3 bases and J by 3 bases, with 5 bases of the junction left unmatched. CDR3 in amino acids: CASSEQPGGYEQYF. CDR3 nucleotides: TGTGCCAGCAGTGAGCAACCAGGGGGCTACGAGCAGTACTTC.

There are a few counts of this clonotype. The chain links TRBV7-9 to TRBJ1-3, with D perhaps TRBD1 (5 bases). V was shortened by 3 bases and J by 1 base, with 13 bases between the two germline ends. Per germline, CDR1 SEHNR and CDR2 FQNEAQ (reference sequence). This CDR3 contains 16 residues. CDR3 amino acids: CASSFFQGESGNTIYF. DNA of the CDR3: TGTGCCAGCAGCTTCTTCCAGGGTGAATCTGGAAACACCATATATTTT.

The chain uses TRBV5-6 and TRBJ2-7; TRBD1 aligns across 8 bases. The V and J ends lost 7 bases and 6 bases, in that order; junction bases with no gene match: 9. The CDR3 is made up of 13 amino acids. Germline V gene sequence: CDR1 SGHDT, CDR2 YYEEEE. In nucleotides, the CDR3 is TGTGCCAGCTTCCCCCCAGGGGGCAGCGAGCAGTACTTC. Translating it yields CASFPPGGSEQYF.

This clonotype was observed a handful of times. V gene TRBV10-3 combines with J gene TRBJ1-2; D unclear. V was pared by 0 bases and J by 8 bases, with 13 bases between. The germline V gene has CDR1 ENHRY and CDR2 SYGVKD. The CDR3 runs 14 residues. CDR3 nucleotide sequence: TGTGCCATCAGTGAGTCGGTCAGAGGCGAGGGCTACACCTTC. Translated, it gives CAISESVRGEGYTF.

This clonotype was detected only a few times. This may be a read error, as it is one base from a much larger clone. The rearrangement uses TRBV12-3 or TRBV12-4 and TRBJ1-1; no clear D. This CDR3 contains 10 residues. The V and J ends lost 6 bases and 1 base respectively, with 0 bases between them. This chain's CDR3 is CASRNTEAFF. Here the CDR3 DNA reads TGTGCCAGCAGGAACACTGAAGCTTTCTTT.

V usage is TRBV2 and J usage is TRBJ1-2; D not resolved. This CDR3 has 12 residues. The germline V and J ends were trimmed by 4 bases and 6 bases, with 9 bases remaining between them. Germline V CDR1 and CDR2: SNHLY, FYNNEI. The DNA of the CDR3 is TGTGCCAGCAGTGGGGTAGGGAATGGCTACACCTTC. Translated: CASSGVGNGYTF.

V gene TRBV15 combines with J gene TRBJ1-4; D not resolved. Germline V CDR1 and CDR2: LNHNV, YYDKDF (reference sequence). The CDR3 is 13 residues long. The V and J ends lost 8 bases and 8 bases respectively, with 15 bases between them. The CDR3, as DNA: TGTGCCACCGGGTTAGGGTTAAAGGAAAAACTGTTTTTT. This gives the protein CATGLGLKEKLFF.